Listed here is a single T cell receptor beta chain. What it binds is not known. The study enrolled healthy HIV-negative adults without recent acute infections or vaccinations as donors. This specimen comes from a study of shared clonotypes between healthy human individuals. Study-wide results and limits: Investigators expected sequencing depth to affect clonotype sharing among donors.

Data came from immunoSEQ multiplex PCR; TCRdb stores just in-frame clones and leaves some out. Among about 680,000 clones listed, about 74% were seen once. This CDR3 has 15 amino acids. V gave up 1 base and J gave up 0 bases, with 13 bases separating them. Germline V gives CDR1 GTSNPN, CDR2 SVGIG (reference sequence). The source of this sequence is a woman in her 30s in good health. Sequencing was done on a sample of memory CD4+ T cells sorted from blood. Subset meaning: CD45RA-negative fraction. The V call is TRBV30, the J call TRBJ2-7; perhaps TRBD1 as D (5 bases). The CDR3 protein is CAWSGGPPLSYEQYF. The CDR3 region has the DNA TGTGCCTGGAGTGGGGGCCCTCCGCTCTCCTACGAGCAGTACTTC. The whole variable domain, filled in from reference TRBV30 and TRBJ2-7, reads SQTIHQWPATLVQPVGSPLSLECTVEGTSNPNLYWYRQAAGRGLQLLFYSVGIGQISSEVPQNLSASRPQDRQFILSSKKLLLSDSGFYLCAWSGGPPLSYEQYFGPGTRLTVT.